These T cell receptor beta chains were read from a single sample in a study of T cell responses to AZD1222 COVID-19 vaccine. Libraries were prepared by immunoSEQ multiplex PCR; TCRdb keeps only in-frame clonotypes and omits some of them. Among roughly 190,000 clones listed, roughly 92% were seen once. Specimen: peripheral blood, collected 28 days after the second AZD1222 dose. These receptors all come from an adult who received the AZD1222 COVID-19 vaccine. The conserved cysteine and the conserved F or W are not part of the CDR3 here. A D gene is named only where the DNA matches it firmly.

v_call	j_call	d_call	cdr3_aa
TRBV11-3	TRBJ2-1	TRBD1	ASSSRVDRAHEQF
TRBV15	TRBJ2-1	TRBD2	ATSGGLAANEQF
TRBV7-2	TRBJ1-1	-	ASSLWSWGDTEAF
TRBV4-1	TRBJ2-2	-	ASSQTFLETGELF
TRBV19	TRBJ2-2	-	ASSIAQGRTGELF
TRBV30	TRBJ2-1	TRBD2	AWSVLPLAGGVEQF
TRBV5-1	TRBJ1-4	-	ASSLGEGATNEKLF
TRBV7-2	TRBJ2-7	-	ASSLAPGTFRYEQY
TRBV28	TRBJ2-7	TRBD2	ASTSPGLSYEQY
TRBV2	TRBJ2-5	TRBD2	ASWGLAGGETQY
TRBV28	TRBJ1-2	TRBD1	ASSLLTGTGGGYT
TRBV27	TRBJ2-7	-	ASSTTGDEQY
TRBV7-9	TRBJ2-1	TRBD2	ASSLIWGLAGGNEQF
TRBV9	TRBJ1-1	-	ASSSGLQAF
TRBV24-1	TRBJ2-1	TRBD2	ATASRSAGAYNEQF
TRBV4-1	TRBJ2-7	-	ASSQGPGGMYEQY
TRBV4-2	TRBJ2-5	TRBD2	ASSQARLAGAQQETQY
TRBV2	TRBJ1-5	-	ASSVKSSNQPQH
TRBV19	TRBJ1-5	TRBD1	ASMRDRGRNQPQH
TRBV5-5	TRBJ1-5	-	ASSLTGGNQPQH
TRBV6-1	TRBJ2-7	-	ASSEAGIEQY
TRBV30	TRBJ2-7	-	AWSPLGYEQY
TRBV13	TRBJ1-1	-	ASLEGINPEAF
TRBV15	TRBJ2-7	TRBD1	ATSSDRDGREQY
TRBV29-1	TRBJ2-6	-	SVTSDLSAGANVLT
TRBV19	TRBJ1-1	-	ASRTADRAF
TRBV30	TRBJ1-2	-	AWLKLNYGYT
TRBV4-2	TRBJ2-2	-	ASHRVGLRNTGELF
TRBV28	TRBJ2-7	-	ASWQESSYEQY